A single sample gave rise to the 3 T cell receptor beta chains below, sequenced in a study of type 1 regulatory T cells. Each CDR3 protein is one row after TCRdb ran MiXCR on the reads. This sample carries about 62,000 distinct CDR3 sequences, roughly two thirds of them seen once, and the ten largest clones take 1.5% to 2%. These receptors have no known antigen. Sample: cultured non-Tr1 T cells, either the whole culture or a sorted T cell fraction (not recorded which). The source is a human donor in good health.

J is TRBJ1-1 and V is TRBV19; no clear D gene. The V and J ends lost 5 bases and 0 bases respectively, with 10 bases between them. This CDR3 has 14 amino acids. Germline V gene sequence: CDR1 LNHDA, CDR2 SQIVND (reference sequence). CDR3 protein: CASSVQTVNTEAFF. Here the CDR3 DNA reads TGTGCCAGTAGTGTCCAGACGGTGAACACTGAAGCTTTCTTT.

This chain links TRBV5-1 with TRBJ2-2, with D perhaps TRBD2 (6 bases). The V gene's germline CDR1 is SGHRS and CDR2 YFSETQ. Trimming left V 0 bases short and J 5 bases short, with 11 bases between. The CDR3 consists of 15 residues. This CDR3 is CASSLVAGRTGELFF. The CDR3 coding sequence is TGCGCCAGCAGCTTGGTGGCGGGAAGGACCGGGGAGCTGTTTTTT.

CDR3 DNA: TGTGCCAGCAGCTTGAGGAGGGTGGGACTAGCGGTTTACAATGAGCAGTTCTTC. It yields the protein CASSLRRVGLAVYNEQFF. The chain combines TRBV5-4 with TRBJ2-1; 11 bases agree with TRBD2. Germline lookup yields CDR1 SGHNT and CDR2 YYREEE (reference sequence). The CDR3 length is 18 residues. V gave up 1 base and J gave up 4 bases; unmatched junction bases: 10.